The clone carrying this T cell receptor (beta chain) was seen a handful of times. Its antigen is not known. A single record per CDR3 protein comes from TCRdb applying MiXCR to the 5' RACE reads. The table lists 500,000 to 650,000 distinct CDR3 sequences, less than 20% of them singletons. This specimen comes from a study of T cells after yellow fever vaccination. On the study more broadly: The authors prepared low-cell-number fractions using SMART-Seq v4 Ultra Low Input. Findings and limits, study-wide: Boosting was followed by the reappearance of most primary-vaccination clones (around 95% CD4, roughly 90% CD8).

This CDR3 has 14 residues. Trimming took 0 bases from V and 1 from J, leaving 3 bases between them. CDR1 is SGHAT and CDR2 is FQNNGV in the germline V gene. The V and J genes are TRBV11-2 and TRBJ2-2, with no clear D. Sequenced here: PBMCs, sampled less than 6 days after the first yellow fever vaccination. This clonotype originated in a man aged 18 to 29 who received the YFV17D yellow fever vaccine. The CDR3 protein is CASSLEQNTGELFF. For the CDR3, the DNA is TGTGCCAGCAGCTTAGAACAGAACACCGGGGAGCTGTTTTTT.